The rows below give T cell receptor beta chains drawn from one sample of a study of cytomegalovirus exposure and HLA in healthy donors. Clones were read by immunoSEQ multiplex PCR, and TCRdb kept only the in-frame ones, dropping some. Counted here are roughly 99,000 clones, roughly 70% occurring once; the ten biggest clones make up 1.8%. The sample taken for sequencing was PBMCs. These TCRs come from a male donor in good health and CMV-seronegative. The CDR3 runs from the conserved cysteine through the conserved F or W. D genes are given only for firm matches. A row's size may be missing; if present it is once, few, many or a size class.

CDR3 protein: CASSLIRLAGGGEQYF
CDR3 DNA: TGTGCCAGCAGCTTAATCCGTCTAGCGGGAGGGGGCGAGCAGTACTTC
D gene: TRBD2
clone size: NA
CDR3 length: 16
V gene: TRBV7-2
J gene: TRBJ2-7

CDR3 protein: CASSFSGRRVEQYF
CDR3 DNA: TGTGCCAGCAGTTTTTCGGGGAGGAGGGTTGAGCAGTACTTC
D gene: NA
clone size: NA
CDR3 length: 14
V gene: TRBV27
J gene: TRBJ2-7

CDR3 protein: CASSMRDSDEGGYTF
CDR3 DNA: TGTGCCAGTAGTATGCGGGACAGTGACGAGGGGGGCTACACCTTC
D gene: TRBD1
clone size: NA
CDR3 length: 15
V gene: TRBV19
J gene: TRBJ1-2

CDR3 protein: CASSEDRVNSPLHF
CDR3 DNA: TGTGCCAGCAGTGAAGACAGGGTTAATTCACCCCTCCACTTT
D gene: NA
clone size: NA
CDR3 length: 14
V gene: TRBV6-1
J gene: TRBJ1-6

CDR3 protein: CASASGRYNEQFF
CDR3 DNA: TGTGCCAGCGCAAGCGGGAGGTACAATGAGCAGTTCTTC
D gene: TRBD2
clone size: NA
CDR3 length: 13
V gene: TRBV27
J gene: TRBJ2-1

CDR3 protein: CASSRDRVGYEQYF
CDR3 DNA: TGTGCCAGCAGCCGGGACAGGGTCGGGTACGAGCAGTACTTC
D gene: TRBD1
clone size: NA
CDR3 length: 14
V gene: TRBV4-2
J gene: TRBJ2-7

CDR3 protein: CASRLPQENTEAFF
CDR3 DNA: TGTGCCAGCAGGCTGCCCCAGGAAAACACTGAAGCTTTCTTT
D gene: NA
clone size: NA
CDR3 length: 14
V gene: TRBV6-1
J gene: TRBJ1-1

CDR3 protein: CASSVEVSGLADEQFF
CDR3 DNA: TGTGCCAGCAGCGTAGAAGTTAGTGGACTAGCTGATGAGCAGTTCTTC
D gene: TRBD2
clone size: once
CDR3 length: 16
V gene: TRBV9
J gene: TRBJ2-1

CDR3 protein: CASSIGTGGTEAFF
CDR3 DNA: TGTGCCAGCTCCATTGGGACAGGGGGAACTGAAGCTTTCTTT
D gene: TRBD1
clone size: NA
CDR3 length: 14
V gene: TRBV25-1
J gene: TRBJ1-1

CDR3 protein: CASSLKLLAGVFYNEQFF
CDR3 DNA: TGTGCCAGCAGCTTAAAATTGTTAGCGGGAGTCTTTTACAATGAGCAGTTCTTC
D gene: TRBD2
clone size: few
CDR3 length: 18
V gene: TRBV7-6
J gene: TRBJ2-1

CDR3 protein: CASRSRTSGISTDTQYF
CDR3 DNA: TGTGCCAGCAGAAGCAGGACTAGCGGGATTAGCACAGATACGCAGTATTTT
D gene: TRBD2
clone size: NA
CDR3 length: 17
V gene: TRBV7-2
J gene: TRBJ2-3

CDR3 protein: CAWIQVRDRVTGNTIYF
CDR3 DNA: TGTGCCTGGATACAGGTGCGGGACAGGGTGACCGGAAACACCATATATTTT
D gene: TRBD1
clone size: NA
CDR3 length: 17
V gene: TRBV30
J gene: TRBJ1-3

CDR3 protein: CALGHQNTGELFF
CDR3 DNA: TGTGCCTTAGGACACCAAAACACCGGGGAGCTGTTTTTT
D gene: NA
clone size: NA
CDR3 length: 13
V gene: TRBV28
J gene: TRBJ2-2

CDR3 protein: CASSSGTSHSEQFF
CDR3 DNA: TGTGCCAGCAGCTCCGGGACTAGTCACAGTGAGCAGTTCTTC
D gene: TRBD2
clone size: once
CDR3 length: 14
V gene: TRBV7-9
J gene: TRBJ2-1

CDR3 protein: CASSQAVRGQGVNEQYF
CDR3 DNA: TGCGCCAGCAGCCAAGCGGTTCGGGGACAGGGGGTGAACGAGCAGTACTTC
D gene: TRBD1
clone size: NA
CDR3 length: 17
V gene: TRBV4-1
J gene: TRBJ2-7

CDR3 protein: CASSGPGQSYYEQYF
CDR3 DNA: TGTGCCAGCAGTGGGCCGGGACAGAGTTACTACGAGCAGTACTTC
D gene: TRBD1
clone size: few
CDR3 length: 15
V gene: TRBV25-1
J gene: TRBJ2-7

CDR3 protein: CASSVGTASSGANVLTF
CDR3 DNA: TGTGCCAGCAGCGTGGGGACAGCGAGCTCTGGGGCCAACGTCCTGACTTTC
D gene: TRBD1
clone size: once
CDR3 length: 17
V gene: TRBV7-2
J gene: TRBJ2-6

CDR3 protein: CASIPGQGSTEAFF
CDR3 DNA: TGTGCCAGCATCCCAGGACAGGGAAGCACTGAAGCTTTCTTT
D gene: TRBD1
clone size: NA
CDR3 length: 14
V gene: TRBV27
J gene: TRBJ1-1

CDR3 protein: CASSDPGTNLVQETQYF
CDR3 DNA: TGTGCCAGCAGTGACCCCGGGACAAACTTAGTCCAAGAGACCCAGTACTTC
D gene: NA
clone size: NA
CDR3 length: 17
V gene: TRBV6-1
J gene: TRBJ2-5

CDR3 protein: CASSSQDTNTEAFF
CDR3 DNA: TGTGCCAGCAGTTCACAGGATACGAACACTGAAGCTTTCTTT
D gene: NA
clone size: few
CDR3 length: 14
V gene: TRBV2
J gene: TRBJ1-1

CDR3 protein: CATSTGGTDTQYF
CDR3 DNA: TGTGCCACCAGTACCGGGGGCACAGATACGCAGTATTTT
D gene: NA
clone size: NA
CDR3 length: 13
V gene: TRBV15
J gene: TRBJ2-3

CDR3 protein: CASSFSQYNEQFF
CDR3 DNA: TGTGCCAGCAGCTTCTCCCAGTACAATGAGCAGTTCTTC
D gene: NA
clone size: NA
CDR3 length: 13
V gene: TRBV5-4
J gene: TRBJ2-1

CDR3 protein: CASSIRQGKFF
CDR3 DNA: TGTGCCAGCAGTATACGACAGGGAAAGTTCTTC
D gene: TRBD1
clone size: NA
CDR3 length: 11
V gene: TRBV28
J gene: TRBJ2-1

CDR3 protein: CASTTGTQSEQYF
CDR3 DNA: TGTGCCAGCACCACCGGGACTCAATCAGAGCAGTACTTC
D gene: NA
clone size: NA
CDR3 length: 13
V gene: TRBV27
J gene: TRBJ2-7

CDR3 protein: CASSLSYWLRENQPQHF
CDR3 DNA: TGTGCCAGTAGTTTGTCTTATTGGCTCAGGGAAAATCAGCCCCAGCATTTT
D gene: NA
clone size: NA
CDR3 length: 17
V gene: TRBV19
J gene: TRBJ1-5

CDR3 protein: CAWGTAGTGINQPQHF
CDR3 DNA: TGTGCCTGGGGCACGGCCGGGACAGGGATTAATCAGCCCCAGCATTTT
D gene: TRBD1
clone size: few
CDR3 length: 16
V gene: TRBV30
J gene: TRBJ1-5

CDR3 protein: CASSEDVTGHQPQHF
CDR3 DNA: TGTGCCAGCAGTGAAGATGTGACAGGGCATCAGCCCCAGCATTTT
D gene: TRBD1
clone size: once
CDR3 length: 15
V gene: TRBV2
J gene: TRBJ1-5

CDR3 protein: CAWTRGNYGYTF
CDR3 DNA: TGTGCCTGGACGAGGGGGAACTATGGCTACACCTTC
D gene: NA
clone size: NA
CDR3 length: 12
V gene: TRBV30
J gene: TRBJ1-2

CDR3 protein: CASSLDRGSEQFF
CDR3 DNA: TGTGCCAGTAGTCTGGACAGGGGGTCTGAGCAGTTCTTC
D gene: TRBD1
clone size: NA
CDR3 length: 13
V gene: TRBV19
J gene: TRBJ2-1

CDR3 protein: CSVDKTGNEKLFF
CDR3 DNA: TGCAGCGTTGATAAGACTGGTAATGAAAAACTGTTTTTT
D gene: NA
clone size: NA
CDR3 length: 13
V gene: TRBV29-1
J gene: TRBJ1-4

CDR3 protein: CASSLGTSPVGEQFF
CDR3 DNA: TGCGCCAGCAGCCTGGGGACTAGCCCTGTAGGGGAGCAGTTCTTC
D gene: TRBD2
clone size: NA
CDR3 length: 15
V gene: TRBV4-1
J gene: TRBJ2-1

CDR3 protein: CASSYRARTMDEAFF
CDR3 DNA: TGTGCCAGCAGCTACCGGGCTAGGACTATGGATGAAGCTTTCTTT
D gene: NA
clone size: NA
CDR3 length: 15
V gene: TRBV11-1
J gene: TRBJ1-1

CDR3 protein: CASSLGQENIQYF
CDR3 DNA: TGCGCCAGCAGCTTGGGACAGGAAAACATTCAGTACTTC
D gene: NA
clone size: NA
CDR3 length: 13
V gene: TRBV5-1
J gene: TRBJ2-4

CDR3 protein: CAWIGLADSYNEQFF
CDR3 DNA: TGTGCCTGGATAGGACTAGCCGACTCCTACAATGAGCAGTTCTTC
D gene: TRBD2
clone size: NA
CDR3 length: 15
V gene: TRBV30
J gene: TRBJ2-1

CDR3 protein: CASSRVNSNQPQHF
CDR3 DNA: TGTGCCAGCAGTCGGGTCAATAGCAATCAGCCCCAGCATTTT
D gene: NA
clone size: NA
CDR3 length: 14
V gene: TRBV6-5
J gene: TRBJ1-5